The 20 T cell receptor beta chains below come from one sample, sequenced in a study of blood T cells in healthy people across ages. Primers used in a second PCR of roughly 7 to 11 cycles were a sample-barcoded 5' primer and a J-beta primer mix. TCRdb redid the calling of the 5' RACE reads with MiXCR, one entry per CDR3 protein. The table has hundreds of thousands of distinct CDR3 sequences, around 31% seen once. Specimen: blood. These receptors were collected from an elderly woman in good health.

This clonotype was picked up many times. The chain employs TRBV30 and TRBJ2-7; 7 bases agree with TRBD1. Losses at the gene ends were 2 bases for V and 7 bases for J; bases not matched to a gene: 8. CDR3 length: 13 residues. Germline assignment: CDR1 GTSNPN and CDR2 SVGIG (reference sequence). In DNA form, the CDR3 reads TGTGCCTGGAGTAACATACAGGGGTGGGAGCAGTACTTC. Its protein product is CAWSNIQGWEQYF.

A few counts support this clonotype. This sequence joins TRBV12-3 or TRBV12-4 and TRBJ1-4; 7 bases map to TRBD1. The CDR3 has 13 residues. V lost 6 bases to trimming and J lost 8 bases; unmatched junction nucleotides: 6. The CDR3, as DNA: TGTGCCAGCAGAACTACAGGGGAAGAAAAACTGTTTTTT. Translation: CASRTTGEEKLFF.

This clonotype was recorded many times. The chain links TRBV4-2 to TRBJ1-2, with TRBD1 as a possible D gene (6 bases). Between the trimmed V and J ends, which lost 0 bases and 4 bases, there was a span of 12 bases. This CDR3 contains 15 residues. The V gene's germline CDR1 is LGHNA and CDR2 YNFKEQ. This CDR3 is CASSQDGQYSYGYTF. Written as DNA, the CDR3 is TGTGCCAGCAGCCAAGACGGACAGTACTCCTATGGCTACACCTTC.

Concerning this clonotype itself: This may come from a read error, since a much larger clone is one base off. This chain connects TRBV6-5 to TRBJ2-5, with 11 bases that match TRBD2. The V gene's germline CDR1 is MNHEY and CDR2 SVGAGI. This CDR3 is 16 amino acids long. The CDR3 spells CAGSYPGTSGQETQYF. The DNA for the CDR3 is TGTGCCGGCAGTTACCCCGGGACTAGCGGACAAGAGACCCAGTACTTC.

This clonotype was seen repeatedly, ten times or more. The chain links TRBV6-5 to TRBJ1-2; 7 bases align to TRBD1. Germline CDR1 reads MNHEY; CDR2 reads SVGAGI. The trim removed 2 bases at V and 2 bases at J, leaving 5 bases unmatched. The CDR3 has 15 amino acids. The CDR3 sequence: CASSYLRGFNYGYTF. In nucleotides, the CDR3 is TGTGCCAGCAGTTACCTCAGGGGGTTCAACTATGGCTACACCTTC.

This clonotype was observed a few times. V gene TRBV10-3 combines with J gene TRBJ1-2; D not resolved. This CDR3 contains 14 residues. V shed 4 bases and J shed 4 bases, with 13 bases lying between them. The V gene's germline CDR1 is ENHRY and CDR2 SYGVKD. The CDR3 DNA follows: TGTGCCATCAGTGGGTCAGGAGGGTCCTATGGCTACACCTTC. Its protein product is CAISGSGGSYGYTF.

The chain has TRBV24-1 and TRBJ2-1, with D unresolved. The J call may be mistaken, given a closer DNA end match to TRBJ2-7. The CDR3 totals 13 residues. Germline CDR1 is KGHDR and CDR2 is SFDVKD. The CDR3 reads CSSFRQTSYEQYF. CDR3 bases: TGTTCCTCCTTCAGGCAGACTTCCTACGAGCAGTACTTC.

This clonotype was picked up many times. This may come from a read error, since a much larger clone is one base off. V is TRBV4-3 and J is TRBJ2-6; D is undetermined. This CDR3 comprises 17 residues. V gave up 5 bases and J gave up 2 bases, with 16 bases separating them. Germline V gene data show CDR1 as LGHNA and CDR2 as YSLEER. The CDR3 nucleotides read TGCGCCAGCAGCTTAACACCGGTCAGGACTGGGGCCAACGTCCTGACTTTC. Its protein product is CASSLTPVRTGANVLTF.

There are a few counts of this clonotype. This rearrangement joins TRBV14 to TRBJ2-5, with D tentatively TRBD1 or TRBD2 (6 bases each). The J call may be faulty, since TRBJ2-1 better matches the DNA end. The germline V gene encodes CDR1 SGHDN and CDR2 FVKESK. The CDR3 loop spans 16 amino acids. The CDR3 region has the DNA TGTGCCAGCAGCCAAGATGTGGGGGGCATCCAAGAGACCCAGTTCTTC. Encoded protein: CASSQDVGGIQETQFF.

This clonotype has at least ten counts. The J gene is TRBJ2-7, the V gene TRBV29-1, with 8 bases matching TRBD1. Germline V gene data show CDR1 as SQVTM and CDR2 as ANQGSEA. V was clipped by 7 bases and J by 7 bases; unmatched bases: 6. The CDR3 contains 11 residues. CDR3 DNA sequence: TGCAGCGGTCGACAGGGGCCTGAGCAGTACTTC. Amino acid sequence: CSGRQGPEQYF.

This clonotype has at least ten counts. One end of the junction does not line up with germline, which may come from a read error. This sequence joins TRBV7-7 and TRBJ2-5, with a tentative D call TRBD1 (5 bases). Per the germline V gene, CDR1 is SSHAT and CDR2 is FNYEAQ (reference sequence). The CDR3 loop spans 14 amino acids. CDR3 amino acids: CASSLGARQETQYF. In nucleotides, the CDR3 is TGTGCTAGCAGCTTAGGGGCCAGACAAGAGACCCAGTACTTC.

The chain joins TRBV5-5 to TRBJ2-1; 7 nucleotides agree with TRBD1. The CDR3 extends over 17 amino acids. CDR1 and CDR2 from the germline V gene are SGHKS and YYEKEE (reference sequence). The V segment lost 4 bases and the J segment 3 bases; nucleotides outside the gene matches: 13. The CDR3 spells CASSPPLRGRFYNEQFF. The CDR3 nucleotides read TGTGCCAGCAGCCCGCCTTTGAGGGGGCGATTCTACAATGAGCAGTTCTTC.

In regard to this clonotype: One base away lies a much larger clone, so this may be a sequencing read error. This sequence joins TRBV20-1 and TRBJ2-3; TRBD1 matches at 8 bases. Trimming at V came to 3 bases and at J to 3 bases, leaving 8 bases not matched to a gene. The germline gives CDR1 DFQATT, CDR2 SNEGSKA (reference sequence). There are 15 residues in the CDR3. The CDR3 reads CSASPRTGKTDTQYF. The CDR3 bases are TGCAGTGCTAGTCCCAGGACAGGGAAAACAGATACGCAGTATTTT.

V and J are TRBV15 and TRBJ2-5, with D perhaps TRBD2 (5 bases). V was trimmed by 0 bases and J by 11 bases, leaving 22 bases between them. Germline V lookup: CDR1 LNHNV, CDR2 YYDKDF (reference sequence). The CDR3 spans 16 residues. This CDR3 is CATSRDLSRTRVGQYF. The CDR3 DNA reads TGTGCCACCAGCAGAGATCTATCCCGGACTCGGGTCGGGCAGTACTTC.

This clonotype was counted only a few times. The chain couples TRBV20-1 to TRBJ1-5; 7 nucleotides align to TRBD1. Unmatched junction bases numbered 8, after V lost 5 bases and J lost 4 bases. There are 14 residues in the CDR3. Looked up from germline, CDR1 is DFQATT and CDR2 is SNEGSKA (reference sequence). The CDR3 here is CSAGVDRANQPQHF. CDR3 bases: TGCAGTGCTGGAGTTGACAGGGCTAATCAGCCCCAGCATTTT.

This clonotype was observed at least ten times. The chain recombines TRBV12-3 or TRBV12-4 with TRBJ2-5; D unclear. V lost 4 bases and J lost 3, with 21 bases in between. The CDR3 has 17 residues. CDR3 DNA: TGTGCCAGCAGTTCGTGGGCCGTACCCCAGGAGAAAGAGACCCAGTACTTC. Amino acid sequence: CASSSWAVPQEKETQYF.

This clonotype has ten or more counts. V and J are TRBV5-1 and TRBJ2-5; D is unresolved. V gave up 2 bases and J gave up 1 base, with 3 bases separating them. Germline loops: CDR1 SGHRS, CDR2 YFSETQ. This CDR3 is 12 amino acids long. CDR3 protein: CASSFPQETQYF. The CDR3 DNA reads as TGCGCCAGCAGCTTTCCCCAAGAGACCCAGTACTTC. The full variable domain, with the rest looked up from reference TRBV5-1 and TRBJ2-5, is KAGVTQTPRYLIKTRGQQVTLSCSPISGHRSVSWYQQTPGQGLQFLFEYFSETQRNKGNFPGRFSGRQFSNSRSEMNVSTLELGDSALYLCASSFPQETQYFGPGTRLLVL.

This clonotype was observed at least ten times. The genes are TRBV7-2 and TRBJ2-7; 12 bases are shared with TRBD2. The CDR3 totals 18 residues. CDR1 SGHTA and CDR2 FQGNSA come from the germline V gene. The V and J ends lost 1 base and 2 bases, in that order; junction bases with no gene match: 9. The CDR3 DNA follows: TGTGCCAGCAGCTTAGTCCCTAGGGCTAGCGGGGGGGCCTACGAGCAGTACTTC. It encodes CASSLVPRASGGAYEQYF.

This clonotype has a count of ten or more. The rearrangement links TRBV6-5 to TRBJ2-1; the D is unclear. Germline values: CDR1 MNHEY, CDR2 SVGAGI. V was pared by 2 bases and J by 5 bases, with 7 bases between. CDR3 length equals 13 residues. The CDR3 reads CASSYPPNNEQFF. The CDR3 coding sequence is TGTGCCAGCAGTTACCCCCCGAACAATGAGCAGTTCTTC.

In its sample, this clonotype was seen many times. The chain couples TRBV12-3 or TRBV12-4 to TRBJ2-3, with D perhaps matching TRBD1 or TRBD2 (5 bases each). CDR3 length: 15 amino acids. Trimming removed 1 base from V and 2 bases from J, with 10 bases in between. DNA for the CDR3: TGTGCCAGCAGTTTAGGAGGGGTTTTCACAGATACGCAGTATTTT. It translates to CASSLGGVFTDTQYF.